Listed below are T cell receptor beta chains from one sample, sequenced in a study of cytomegalovirus exposure and HLA in healthy donors. Method: immunoSEQ multiplex PCR; TCRdb's copy keeps in-frame clones and lacks some. The sample carries about 120,000 clones, about three quarters recorded once. The sequenced material came from PBMCs. These receptors all stem from a man aged 25-45 years in good health and CMV-seronegative. The CDR3 runs from the conserved cysteine through the conserved F or W. A D gene is named only where the DNA matches it firmly. Clone size is given for some rows only: seen once, a few or many times, or a class if the clone is expanded.

j_call v_call d_call clone_size cdr3_nt cdr3_aa
TRBJ1-1 TRBV7-9 TRBD1 - TGTTCCAGCAGCCTTGGGACAGGGAAGGCTTTCTTT CSSSLGTGKAFF
TRBJ2-1 TRBV9 - - TGTGCCAGCAGCGTAGAGCTGGGGGGGCGCATAGCAGGCAATGAGCAGTTCTTC CASSVELGGRIAGNEQFF
TRBJ2-7 TRBV11-2 - - TGTGCCAGCAGCTTCCGCTACGAGCAGTACTTC CASSFRYEQYF
TRBJ1-4 TRBV6-6 TRBD1 - TGTGCCAGCAGTTACCGGACAGGGAATGAAAAACTGTTTTTT CASSYRTGNEKLFF
TRBJ2-4 TRBV5-6 TRBD1 - TGTGCCAGCAGCCCCTTAACAGGGGGCGAAAACATTCAGTACTTC CASSPLTGGENIQYF
TRBJ2-2 TRBV10-3 - - TGTGCCATCAACGGGGGGCCCGGGGAGCTGTTTTTT CAINGGPGELFF
TRBJ2-7 TRBV28 TRBD1 few TGTGCCAGCGGACAGGGGGGGACCTACGAGCAGTACTTC CASGQGGTYEQYF
TRBJ2-3 TRBV2 TRBD1 - TGTGCCAGCAGTACCGGGACAGGGGGCACAGATACGCAGTATTTT CASSTGTGGTDTQYF
TRBJ2-2 TRBV28 - few TGTGCCAGCAGTTTGAGCGGATTCACCGGGGAGCTGTTTTTT CASSLSGFTGELFF
TRBJ2-7 TRBV2 - - TGTGCCAGCAATTTGGCAGGGAAGGGTTACGAGCAGTACTTC CASNLAGKGYEQYF
TRBJ1-1 TRBV4-2 TRBD1 few TGTGCCAGCAGCTTAGGACAGGGCTTCACCTCGAACACTGAAGCTTTCTTT CASSLGQGFTSNTEAFF
TRBJ1-3 TRBV7-2 - - TGTGCCAGCAGCCCACAGACCGGAAACACCATATATTTT CASSPQTGNTIYF
TRBJ2-1 TRBV4-3 TRBD1 - TGCGCCAGCAGCTTAACGGACAGGGGGCTCGCATACAATGAGCAGTTCTTC CASSLTDRGLAYNEQFF
TRBJ2-1 TRBV4-3 TRBD2 - TGCGCCAGCAGCCAAGATCGGACTAGCGGGCGGGGTGAGCAGTTCTTC CASSQDRTSGRGEQFF
TRBJ1-1 TRBV5-1 TRBD1 - TGCGCCAGCAGCGCCGGACAGGGGGCGAGCACTGAAGCTTTCTTT CASSAGQGASTEAFF
TRBJ2-1 TRBV9 - - TGTGCCAGCAGCGTAGTGGCGGGGAACAATGAGCAGTTCTTC CASSVVAGNNEQFF
TRBJ2-7 TRBV5-1 TRBD1 - TGCGCCAGCAGCTTGTCGGGACAGGGGTCCTACGAGCAGTACTTC CASSLSGQGSYEQYF
TRBJ2-4 TRBV5-1 TRBD2 - TGCGCCAGCACATCCGGGGGGGTCAAAAACATTCAGTACTTC CASTSGGVKNIQYF
TRBJ2-7 TRBV7-9 - - TGTGCCAGCAGCTTAGGCGCCTCAAACTACGAGCAGTACTTC CASSLGASNYEQYF
TRBJ2-7 TRBV9 TRBD1 once TGTGCCAGCAGCCTGGGACAGGGAATCTCCTACGAGCAGTACTTC CASSLGQGISYEQYF
TRBJ2-7 TRBV7-9 - once TGTTCCAGCAGCTCCCCTACTAGCCCTACTCCCTACGAGCAGTACTTC CSSSSPTSPTPYEQYF
TRBJ2-7 TRBV28 - few TGTGCCAGCAGCAGCACAGCGGCCAGGTACGAGCAGTACTTC CASSSTAARYEQYF
TRBJ1-1 TRBV2 TRBD1 once TGTGCCAGCAAGACGGACAGGTTGAACACTGAAGCTTTCTTT CASKTDRLNTEAFF
TRBJ2-3 TRBV4-1 - once TGCGCCAGCAGCCAAGTCAGGGGCGCCTCGGGCACAGATACGCAGTATTTT CASSQVRGASGTDTQYF
TRBJ2-3 TRBV30 - - TGTGCCTGGAGGGATATACAGGGACCAGATACGCAGTATTTT CAWRDIQGPDTQYF
TRBJ1-2 TRBV5-6 - - TGTGCCAGCAGCCTGCTTGAAAGAGACTATGGCTACACCTTC CASSLLERDYGYTF
TRBJ1-1 TRBV27 - - TGTGCCAGCAGTCAGGACAGAGCTATCTTACGGGGCGGCACTGAAGCTTTCTTT CASSQDRAILRGGTEAFF
TRBJ2-7 TRBV5-1 TRBD2 few TGCGCCAGCAGCTCAGCCGGGGGGTACGAGCAGTACTTC CASSSAGGYEQYF
TRBJ1-4 TRBV19 TRBD1 - TGTGCCAGTAGACCCCGGGACAGGGACGGTGAAAAACTGTTTTTT CASRPRDRDGEKLFF
TRBJ1-1 TRBV19 TRBD1 - TGTGCCAGTGATGGGAACAGGGGAAGGACTGAAGCTTTCTTT CASDGNRGRTEAFF
TRBJ2-1 TRBV6-6 TRBD2 few TGTGCCAGCAGTCGGACTAGCGGTGACAATGAGCAGTTCTTC CASSRTSGDNEQFF
TRBJ1-1 TRBV6-5 - - TGTGCCAGCAGTGAAAGACAGGTGAACACTGAAGCTTTCTTT CASSERQVNTEAFF
TRBJ2-3 TRBV5-4 - - TGTGCCAGCAGCTTGTCGGGCGCGGGGTCCAGCACAGATACGCAGTATTTT CASSLSGAGSSTDTQYF
TRBJ1-6 TRBV5-4 TRBD1 - TGTGCCAGCAGCTTGGACAGGGGCTATAATTCACCCCTCCACTTT CASSLDRGYNSPLHF
TRBJ2-7 TRBV7-9 TRBD1 - TGTTCCAGCAGCCCCCTTTGGGGACAGCTTATTTCCTACGAGCAGTACTTC CSSSPLWGQLISYEQYF
TRBJ1-1 TRBV7-8 TRBD1 - TGTGCCAGCAGCCGACAGGGGCGCGGCACTGAAGCTTTCTTT CASSRQGRGTEAFF
TRBJ1-1 TRBV27 - - TGTGCCAGCAGTTTATGGCCGACAGCGAACACTGAAGCTTTCTTT CASSLWPTANTEAFF
TRBJ2-5 TRBV5-4 - - TGTGCCAGCAGCTTGTCCCGGGCAGGGTATGAGACCCAGTACTTC CASSLSRAGYETQYF
TRBJ2-7 TRBV4-1 TRBD2 - TGCGCCAGCAGCCAAGCCCCGGGACTACGTATCTCCGAGCAGTACTTC CASSQAPGLRISEQYF
TRBJ2-2 TRBV5-6 TRBD1 few TGTGCCAGCAGCTGGGGGACAGGGAGGACCGGGGAGCTGTTTTTT CASSWGTGRTGELFF
TRBJ1-2 TRBV15 TRBD1 - TGTGCCACCAGCAGAATGGCAAACCTGGGACAGGGTGGCTACACCTTC CATSRMANLGQGGYTF
TRBJ2-3 TRBV9 TRBD2 - TGTGCCAGCAGCGTAGGTCCAGCGGGGAGCACAGATACGCAGTATTTT CASSVGPAGSTDTQYF
TRBJ1-5 TRBV6-5 TRBD1 - TGTGCCAGCACCGACAGGGTGTATAGCAATCAGCCCCAGCATTTT CASTDRVYSNQPQHF
TRBJ2-1 TRBV27 TRBD2 - TGTGCCAGCAGTTGGGACCCGAGCGGGGATAACAATGAGCAGTTCTTC CASSWDPSGDNNEQFF
TRBJ2-3 TRBV6-4 TRBD2 - TGTGCCAGCAGTGGTTCAGCGGGGGGCTCCACAGATACGCAGTATTTT CASSGSAGGSTDTQYF
TRBJ2-3 TRBV2 TRBD2 - TGTGCCAGCAGTGCTAGAAGCGGGGGAACTGATACGCAGTATTTT CASSARSGGTDTQYF
TRBJ2-1 TRBV10-3 TRBD1 - TGTGCCATCAGGACAGGGTCCCCCTACAATGAGCAGTTCTTC CAIRTGSPYNEQFF
TRBJ2-2 TRBV28 TRBD1 - TGTGCCAGCAGTTTCGGGGGACAGGGGACCGGGGAGCTGTTTTTT CASSFGGQGTGELFF
TRBJ1-1 TRBV7-2 - - TGTGCCAGCAGCTTTGACCGGGATAACACTGAAGCTTTCTTT CASSFDRDNTEAFF
TRBJ2-1 TRBV7-9 - - TGTGCCAGCAGCTGGGGCGGGGGCGAGCAGTTCTTC CASSWGGGEQFF
TRBJ1-2 TRBV2 - - TGTGCCAGCAGTGAAGAGAGAAACTATGGCTACACCTTC CASSEERNYGYTF
TRBJ2-2 TRBV11-2 - - TGTGCCAGCAGCCGGCGAGCCAGACTCAACACCGGGGAGCTGTTTTTT CASSRRARLNTGELFF